This TCR beta chain was identified in a study of radiotherapy plus CTLA-4 blockade in lung cancer. Study-wide results and caveats: In blood, early T cell clone dynamics reportedly predicted response best, together with interferon-beta.

CTLA-4 blockade with ipilimumab, together with focal radiation, was given to patients with chemo-refractory metastatic non-small-cell lung cancer. Comment on this clone: The antigen is not known.

Produced via immunoSEQ multiplex PCR; TCRdb's table is partial and in-frame only. The sample includes some 25,000 clones, 71% seen only once; the top ten take roughly 3.3%. CDR3 length: 15 residues. The germline gives CDR1 SGHTA, CDR2 FQGTGA. With 5 bases removed from V and 5 bases from J, the gap between germline ends came to 15 bases. The rearrangement links TRBV7-3 to TRBJ2-2; possible D gene TRBD1, 5 bases. This TCR derives from a human donor with non-small cell lung cancer whose response to radiotherapy plus ipilimumab could not be evaluated. Here the sequenced sample was peripheral blood, taken from a patient treated with radiotherapy plus ipilimumab. The DNA for the CDR3 is TGTGCCAGCAGCGGGGCCTCGAGAGGAACCGGGGAGCTGTTTTTT. This translates into CASSGASRGTGELFF.